This T cell receptor beta chain came from a study of shared clonotypes between healthy human individuals. Study overall: Serving as donors were a couple of women and three men, whose ages spanned 18 to 49.

In the authors' methods: In the immunoSEQ data, sequences were junction-only and lacked quality scores, so filtering differed. Data came from immunoSEQ multiplex PCR; TCRdb stores just in-frame clones and leaves some out. V and J calls plus clone size are reproduced from that table; the DNA served to infer D and trimming. The sample lists some 500,000 clones; roughly 85% were seen once. This clone appeared a single time. CDR1 is SGHVS, CDR2 FNYEAQ, per germline. Trimming pared 5 bases from V and 1 base from J, leaving 13 bases between. This CDR3 region has 15 residues. Recent acute infections and vaccinations were absent in the healthy HIV-negative adult donors. When samples were unsorted, tens of millions of PBMCs were used for genomic DNA.

This clonotype originated in a woman aged 40 to 50 in good health. Some clones in this sample may be carry-over from other donors' samples. The J gene is TRBJ2-3, the V gene TRBV7-6; TRBD2 might be the D (5 bases). The specimen sequenced was PBMCs. CDR3 sequence reads: CASSMDWRGTDTQYF. The CDR3 coding sequence is TGTGCCAGCAGCATGGACTGGCGGGGCACAGATACGCAGTATTTT.